This passage covers 21 T cell receptor beta chains from one sample sequenced in a study of technical replicates of blood from several donors. TCRdb keeps only in-frame clones here, not all; method: immunoSEQ multiplex PCR. In the table there are about 82,000 clones, just under 95% of which are singletons. The sample comprised T cells isolated from PBMCs. Receptor source: a human donor in good health.

V and J are TRBV6-5 and TRBJ1-4; the match to TRBD1 covers 7 bases. Germline V CDR1 and CDR2: MNHEY, SVGAGI. Losses at the gene ends were 2 bases for V and 7 bases for J; bases not matched to a gene: 10. The CDR3 loop spans 16 amino acids. The CDR3 sequence is CASSYRAGGLSEKLFF. The CDR3 DNA sequence: TGTGCCAGCAGTTACCGGGCAGGGGGACTCTCTGAAAAACTGTTTTTT.

This CDR3 is CASSSRRGRGRAGETQYF. DNA of the CDR3: TGTGCCAGCAGTTCAAGAAGGGGTCGCGGGAGGGCCGGGGAGACCCAGTACTTC. The chain combines TRBV27 with TRBJ2-5; TRBD2 aligns across 9 bases. The V segment lost 4 bases and the J segment 5 bases; nucleotides outside the gene matches: 17. Germline V gives CDR1 MNHEY, CDR2 SMNVEV (reference sequence). The CDR3 consists of 18 residues.

The chain combines TRBV5-4 with TRBJ2-2; D remains ambiguous. Germline CDR1 SGHNT, CDR2 YYREEE (reference sequence). V was cut by 4 bases and J by 4 bases, with 14 bases left in between. The CDR3 runs 15 residues. The CDR3 DNA reads TGTGCCAGCAGCGCCCGAGGTAGGCCCACCGGGGAGCTGTTTTTT. Protein: CASSARGRPTGELFF.

This chain links TRBV25-1 with TRBJ2-2; D is perhaps TRBD1 (6 bases). The germline V and J ends were trimmed by 6 bases and 0 bases, with 11 bases remaining between them. In germline, CDR1 is MGHDK, CDR2 SYGVNS. This CDR3 region has 15 residues. In DNA form, the CDR3 reads TGTGCCAGCAGAACCGGGACAACGAACACCGGGGAGCTGTTTTTT. The encoded protein is CASRTGTTNTGELFF.

The chain combines TRBV2 with TRBJ2-5; a possible D gene is TRBD2 (6 bases). Germline V lookup: CDR1 SNHLY, CDR2 FYNNEI. The CDR3 has 14 amino acids. Trimming removed 6 bases from V and 5 bases from J, with 16 bases in between. The CDR3 protein is CASSPGGPGETQYF. The CDR3, as DNA: TGTGCCAGCAGCCCCGGGGGTCCCGGGGAGACCCAGTACTTC.

The chain joins TRBV25-1 to TRBJ2-3; unclear D gene. Per the germline V gene, CDR1 is MGHDK and CDR2 is SYGVNS. Trimming took 8 bases from V and 6 from J, leaving 6 bases between them. This CDR3 is built from 10 residues. The CDR3 is CASGLDTQYF. The CDR3, as DNA: TGTGCCAGCGGCCTGGATACGCAGTATTTT.

This clone came up a few times. The V call is TRBV11-2, the J call TRBJ2-7, with no clear D. CDR1 is SGHAT and CDR2 is FQNNGV in the germline V gene. With 5 bases removed from V and 3 bases from J, the gap between germline ends came to 5 bases. The CDR3 contains 11 residues. CDR3 region: CASSRGYEQYF. The CDR3 DNA sequence: TGTGCCAGCAGCCGCGGCTACGAGCAGTACTTC.

V and J are TRBV25-1 and TRBJ1-1; the D is unclear. The ends were cut back, 3 bases at V and 1 base at J, with 12 bases in the middle. CDR1 and CDR2 (germline): MGHDK, SYGVNS. The CDR3 is 15 residues long. DNA for the CDR3: TGTGCCAGCAGTGACGCTACAGAATCGAACACTGAAGCTTTCTTT. Its protein product is CASSDATESNTEAFF.

The chain uses TRBV6-1 and TRBJ2-5; D call uncertain. Germline CDR1 is MNHNS and CDR2 is SASEGT. The CDR3 is 15 residues long. V gave up 6 bases and J gave up 1 base, with 15 bases separating them. As DNA, the CDR3 is TGTGCCAGCAGGTCTAGATTACAACTCCAAGAGACCCAGTACTTC. Translation: CASRSRLQLQETQYF.

This clone was picked up one time. The V gene is TRBV5-1, the J gene TRBJ2-1; the match to TRBD2 covers 9 bases. The J segment lost 5 bases and the V segment lost 4 bases, leaving 4 bases of the junction unmatched. The V gene's germline CDR1 is SGHRS and CDR2 YFSETQ. CDR3 length equals 14 residues. The CDR3 coding sequence is TGCGCCAGCAGCGGTAGCGGGAGAGACAATGAGCAGTTCTTC. Translating gives CASSGSGRDNEQFF.

This chain connects TRBV7-3 to TRBJ1-2; D is undetermined. Trimming left V 4 bases short and J 6 bases short, with 12 bases between. Germline V gene data show CDR1 as SGHTA and CDR2 as FQGTGA. The CDR3 has 13 residues. The CDR3 spells CASSSNTADGYTF. The CDR3 DNA is TGTGCCAGCAGCTCAAATACGGCGGATGGCTACACCTTC. Using reference TRBV7-3 and TRBJ1-2 for the parts outside the CDR3, the full variable domain is GAGVSQTPSNKVTEKGKYVELRCDPISGHTALYWYRQSLGQGPEFLIYFQGTGAADDSGLPNDRFFAVRPEGSVSTLKIQRTERGDSAVYLCASSSNTADGYTFGSGTRLTVV.

This clone was found a few times. The rearrangement joins TRBV29-1 to TRBJ1-1, with TRBD1 as a possible D gene (5 bases). CDR3 length: 14 amino acids. Trimming stripped 6 bases from V and 3 bases from J, with 17 bases between. From germline, CDR1 is SQVTM and CDR2 ANQGSEA. The CDR3 sequence is CSVKKGGRDTEAFF. CDR3 in DNA: TGCAGCGTAAAAAAAGGTGGCAGGGACACTGAAGCTTTCTTT.

V and J are TRBV5-1 and TRBJ2-5; 8 positions match TRBD1. The CDR3 is 15 amino acids. The V and J ends lost 0 bases and 5 bases, in that order; junction bases with no gene match: 6. Germline assignment: CDR1 SGHRS and CDR2 YFSETQ. CDR3 coding DNA: TGCGCCAGCAGCTTGGGGACAGGGAGCGGGGAGACCCAGTACTTC. It codes for CASSLGTGSGETQYF.

This chain connects TRBV11-2 to TRBJ1-2; TRBD1 aligns across 9 bases. The CDR3 runs to 17 residues. Germline values: CDR1 SGHAT, CDR2 FQNNGV. J gave up 4 bases and V 5 bases, and 14 bases lay outside the gene matches. The CDR3 bases are TGTGCCAGCAGCGTCGGGGACAGGGCCCTGCGCCCCTATGGCTACACCTTC. Translation gives CASSVGDRALRPYGYTF.

CDR3 amino acids: CASSFGSSYEQYF. As DNA, the CDR3 is TGCGCCAGCAGCTTCGGGAGCTCCTACGAGCAGTACTTC. The chain is built from TRBV5-1 and TRBJ2-7; perhaps TRBD2 as D (6 bases). Trimming took 2 bases from V and 0 from J, leaving 6 bases between them. The V gene's germline CDR1 is SGHRS and CDR2 YFSETQ. The CDR3 extends over 13 amino acids.

The V call is TRBV5-1, the J call TRBJ2-7; a weak D match, TRBD1 (6 bases). Trimming pared 0 bases from V and 4 bases from J, leaving 11 bases between. The CDR3 has 14 amino acids. Germline CDR1 SGHRS, CDR2 YFSETQ. The CDR3 loop reads CASSLGNRVYEQYF. CDR3 sequence (DNA): TGCGCCAGCAGCTTGGGAAACAGGGTTTACGAGCAGTACTTC.

The genes are TRBV28 and TRBJ2-7; 9 bases agree with TRBD1. Looked up from germline, CDR1 is MDHEN and CDR2 is SYDVKM. V shed 6 bases and J 7 bases; nucleotides not matched to a gene: 13. The CDR3 totals 15 residues. The CDR3 region has the DNA TGTGCCAGCAGGGCAGGGGACAGGGTTTTTCCGGAGCAGTACTTC. Encoded protein: CASRAGDRVFPEQYF.

The genes are TRBV10-3 and TRBJ2-5; 14 nucleotides line up with TRBD2. This CDR3 has 22 residues. The germline V gene encodes CDR1 ENHRY and CDR2 SYGVKD. Trimming cost V 0 bases and J 3 bases; bases outside gene matches: 18. The CDR3: CAISESDVTRLAGGPGKETQYF. In DNA form, the CDR3 reads TGTGCCATCAGTGAGTCAGATGTCACTAGACTAGCGGGAGGGCCTGGAAAAGAGACCCAGTACTTC.

The CDR3 region has the DNA TGTGCCAGCAGCCAGACGGGTAACTATGGCTACACCTTC. Protein sequence: CASSQTGNYGYTF. The gene calls are TRBV11-2 and TRBJ1-2; D is unclear. The CDR3 loop spans 13 amino acids. Trimming stripped 5 bases from V and 1 base from J, with 8 bases between. The germline gives CDR1 SGHAT, CDR2 FQNNGV.

This clone is a singleton in its sample. The chain uses TRBV5-1 and TRBJ2-7; TRBD1 agrees at 9 bases. V shed 3 bases and J 2 bases; nucleotides not matched to a gene: 9. This CDR3 contains 16 residues. Germline V CDR1 and CDR2: SGHRS, YFSETQ. CDR3 protein: CASSSYGTGNPYEQYF. The DNA of the CDR3 is TGCGCCAGCAGCTCCTACGGGACAGGGAATCCCTACGAGCAGTACTTC.

This clone showed up just once. The chain recombines TRBV29-1 with TRBJ2-3; tentative D call: TRBD2 (6 bases). The CDR3 has 18 amino acids. Looked up from germline, CDR1 is SQVTM and CDR2 is ANQGSEA. Trimming shortened V by 3 bases and J by 0 bases, and 22 bases separated the two germline ends. The CDR3 sequence: CSVEGGEGRYGSTDTQYF. CDR3 DNA sequence: TGCAGCGTTGAGGGCGGGGAAGGACGGTACGGTAGCACAGATACGCAGTATTTT.